The 26 T cell receptor beta chains given below trace back to one sample, sequenced in a study of blood T cell repertoires in COVID-19 (dated by TCRdb to 2018 to 2020). Libraries were constructed by the immunoSEQ multiplex PCR assay. TCRdb limited this immuneACCESS table to in-frame rearrangements with V and J called. A share of clones is missing; checked studies link under half to unresolved V genes, and the rest is unexplained. The sample records 25,000 to 40,000 clones, 85% to 90% of which are singletons. The ten largest make up 13% to 15% of the sample. The specimen was peripheral blood. The receptors derive from a human donor with active COVID-19. The donor label of this sample is uncertain.

The chain recombines TRBV9 with TRBJ2-2; D is possibly TRBD2 (6 bases). Germline values: CDR1 SGDLS, CDR2 YYNGEE. Trimming removed 1 base from V and 0 bases from J, with 10 bases in between. The CDR3 runs to 16 residues. The CDR3 reads CASSVYERANTGELFF. The CDR3 DNA sequence: TGTGCCAGCAGCGTATACGAGCGGGCGAACACCGGGGAGCTGTTTTTT.

This chain links TRBV5-8 with TRBJ2-2, with unresolved D. CDR3 length equals 14 residues. Germline V CDR1 and CDR2: SGHTS, YDEGEE. V gave up 0 bases and J gave up 2 bases, with 5 bases separating them. The CDR3, as DNA: TGTGCCAGCAGCTTGGACTTAAACACCGGGGAGCTGTTTTTT. This sequence encodes CASSLDLNTGELFF. The full variable domain, in which reference TRBV5-8 and TRBJ2-2 provide the parts outside the CDR3, is EAGVTQSPTHLIKTRGQQATLRCSPISGHTSVYWYQQALGLGLQFLLWYDEGEERNRGNFPPRFSGRQFPNYSSELNVNALELEDSALYLCASSLDLNTGELFFGEGSRLTVL.

This clone was seen more than once but under ten times. The chain carries TRBV4-3 and TRBJ1-1; 8 positions agree with TRBD1. V dropped 2 bases and J dropped 8; count of bases not matched to a gene: 7. This CDR3 has 14 residues. Germline CDR1 and CDR2: LGHNA and YSLEER. CDR3 sequence (DNA): TGCGCCAGCAGCCAACTGACAGGGGATATAGAAGCTTTCTTT. This sequence encodes CASSQLTGDIEAFF.

The J gene is TRBJ2-2, the V gene TRBV2; 8 bases line up with TRBD1. V lost 6 bases to trimming and J lost 7 bases; unmatched junction nucleotides: 7. CDR1 is SNHLY, CDR2 FYNNEI, per germline. The CDR3 length is 14 residues. The CDR3 loop reads CASRWTGSGGELFF. The CDR3 region has the DNA TGTGCCAGCAGGTGGACAGGGAGCGGCGGGGAGCTGTTTTTT.

This chain links TRBV18 with TRBJ1-2; the D is unclear. CDR1 KGHSH and CDR2 LQKENI come from the germline V gene. The CDR3 contains 13 residues. With 2 bases removed from V and 8 bases from J, the gap between germline ends came to 12 bases. CDR3 protein: CASSPSPSLGYTF. The CDR3, as DNA: TGTGCCAGCTCACCATCGCCCTCCCTAGGCTACACCTTC.

The rearrangement links TRBV7-6 to TRBJ2-3; 13 bases match TRBD2. CDR3 size: 15 residues. The V and J ends lost 6 bases and 3 bases, in that order; junction bases with no gene match: 3. Germline CDR1 SGHVS, CDR2 FNYEAQ. Written as DNA, the CDR3 is TGTGCCAGCAGACTAGCGGGGGGGCCAACAGATACGCAGTATTTT. Its translation is CASRLAGGPTDTQYF.

In its sample, this clone was seen once. The V and J genes are TRBV7-2 and TRBJ1-2; perhaps TRBD1 as D (6 bases). In germline, CDR1 is SGHTA, CDR2 FQGNSA. This CDR3 spans 15 amino acids. V was trimmed by 1 base and J by 8 bases, leaving 17 bases between them. CDR3 sequence reads: CASSLGVTGTTGYTF. CDR3 DNA sequence: TGTGCCAGCAGCTTAGGCGTGACAGGAACTACGGGCTACACCTTC.

This chain joins TRBV27 and TRBJ1-1; D is perhaps TRBD1 (6 bases). CDR3 length: 13 amino acids. Germline CDR1 reads MNHEY; CDR2 reads SMNVEV (reference sequence). V shed 5 bases and J shed 5 bases, with 12 bases lying between them. For the CDR3, the DNA is TGTGCCAGCAGTGCCACAGGGCGTACTGAAGCTTTCTTT. Amino acid sequence: CASSATGRTEAFF.

This clone was observed a handful of times. The V call is TRBV11-3, the J call TRBJ2-1, with 7 positions matching TRBD1. Germline V CDR1 and CDR2: SGHNT, YENEEA. The CDR3 runs 12 residues. J was trimmed by 8 bases and V by 6 bases; bases with no gene match: 4. The CDR3 nucleotides are TGTGCCAGCAGTTCCCAGGGGGATGAGCAGTTCTTC. The encoded protein is CASSSQGDEQFF.

The rearrangement uses TRBV24-1 and TRBJ1-2; TRBD1 might be the D (6 bases). CDR1 and CDR2 from the germline V gene are KGHDR and SFDVKD. This CDR3 comprises 14 residues. V lost 5 bases and J lost 4, with 13 bases in between. This CDR3 is CATSVGGPPYGYTF. As DNA, the CDR3 is TGTGCCACCAGTGTAGGGGGTCCCCCCTATGGCTACACCTTC.

J is TRBJ1-4 and V is TRBV9, with D perhaps TRBD1 (5 bases). Trimming cost V 1 base and J 8 bases, with 15 bases left between them. Germline values: CDR1 SGDLS, CDR2 YYNGEE. The CDR3 runs 15 residues. The CDR3 loop reads CASSVTAGMGEKLFF. In DNA form, the CDR3 reads TGTGCCAGCAGCGTAACGGCAGGGATGGGAGAAAAACTGTTTTTT.

DNA of the CDR3: TGTGCCAGCAGCGTTAGCGGGGGGTTTTTCTTC. Translation gives CASSVSGGFFF. The chain links TRBV11-2 to TRBJ2-1, with 10 positions matching TRBD2. CDR1 is SGHAT and CDR2 is FQNNGV in the germline V gene. Losses at the gene ends were 5 bases for V and 16 bases for J; bases not matched to a gene: 5. CDR3 length equals 11 residues.

V gene TRBV11-2 combines with J gene TRBJ2-1; 9 bases match TRBD1. CDR3 size: 13 residues. J gave up 9 bases and V 7 bases, and 7 bases lay outside the gene matches. Germline-derived CDR1 and CDR2 are SGHAT and FQNNGV. This CDR3 reads CASTNRGHGEQFF. CDR3 sequence (DNA): TGTGCCAGCACCAACAGGGGGCATGGTGAGCAGTTCTTC.

The genes are TRBV5-1 and TRBJ2-1; 8 nucleotides align to TRBD1. There are 16 residues in the CDR3. V lost 2 bases, J lost 6 bases, and 10 bases stayed unmatched. The germline V gene encodes CDR1 SGHRS and CDR2 YFSETQ. The CDR3 loop is CASSLRPGQGSNEQFF. CDR3 in DNA: TGCGCCAGCAGCTTAAGACCCGGACAGGGCAGCAATGAGCAGTTCTTC.

The J gene is TRBJ2-7, the V gene TRBV5-4, with D tentatively TRBD2 (6 bases). Between the trimmed V and J ends, which lost 3 bases and 5 bases, there was a span of 12 bases. The CDR3 runs to 13 residues. Germline V gene data show CDR1 as SGHNT and CDR2 as YYREEE (reference sequence). The DNA of the CDR3 is TGTGCCAGCAGCTATGGAGGGGAAGACGAGCAGTACTTC. It encodes CASSYGGEDEQYF.

CDR3 in amino acids: CASSLGLYTDTQYF. The CDR3, as DNA: TGCGCCAGCAGCTTGGGACTATACACAGATACGCAGTATTTT. J is TRBJ2-3 and V is TRBV5-1; TRBD2 is a possible D gene (5 bases). The germline V gene has CDR1 SGHRS and CDR2 YFSETQ. This CDR3 has 14 residues. Trimming left V 0 bases short and J 2 bases short, with 7 bases between.

This chain links TRBV6-1 with TRBJ1-5; D is perhaps TRBD1 (6 bases). Germline values: CDR1 MNHNS, CDR2 SASEGT. The CDR3 consists of 15 residues. V lost 0 bases and J lost 12, with 18 bases in between. For the CDR3, the DNA is TGTGCCAGCAGTGAAGCGGGACACTCGAGCCGTGGCCAGCATTTT. Protein sequence: CASSEAGHSSRGQHF.

This rearrangement joins TRBV5-8 to TRBJ1-1; D is ambiguous. CDR3 length equals 15 residues. Germline V gives CDR1 SGHTS, CDR2 YDEGEE. V lost 4 bases, J lost 0 bases, and 13 bases lay in between. CDR3 nucleotide sequence: TGTGCCAGCAGCCCCGCCGAGGGCTTGAACACTGAAGCTTTCTTT. Its protein is CASSPAEGLNTEAFF. Complete variable domain (other parts from reference TRBV5-8 and TRBJ1-1): EAGVTQSPTHLIKTRGQQATLRCSPISGHTSVYWYQQALGLGLQFLLWYDEGEERNRGNFPPRFSGRQFPNYSSELNVNALELEDSALYLCASSPAEGLNTEAFFGQGTRLTVV.

V and J are TRBV19 and TRBJ2-7; weak D call: TRBD1 (5 bases). Per the germline V gene, CDR1 is LNHDA and CDR2 is SQIVND (reference sequence). The germline V and J ends were trimmed by 3 bases and 7 bases, with 16 bases remaining between them. The CDR3 contains 14 residues. The CDR3 DNA reads TGTGCCAGTAGTATTGGCCAGGGTCTCGGAGAGCAGTACTTC. This codes for CASSIGQGLGEQYF.

This chain uses TRBV7-2 with TRBJ1-2, with D maybe TRBD1 (6 bases). CDR3 length: 14 residues. The germline V gene has CDR1 SGHTA and CDR2 FQGNSA. Trimming stripped 3 bases from V and 6 bases from J, with 14 bases between. The CDR3 region is CASSFPQRTDGYTF. The CDR3 DNA is TGTGCCAGCAGCTTCCCTCAGAGGACAGATGGCTACACCTTC. The variable domain in full, completed from reference TRBV7-2 and TRBJ1-2, reads GAGVSQSPSNKVTEKGKDVELRCDPISGHTALYWYRQSLGQGLEFLIYFQGNSAPDKSGLPSDRFSAERTGGSVSTLTIQRTQQEDSAVYLCASSFPQRTDGYTFGSGTRLTVV.

V usage is TRBV14 and J usage is TRBJ1-1, with 8 bases aligning to TRBD1. This CDR3 is 18 amino acids long. Germline V gene data show CDR1 as SGHDN and CDR2 as FVKESK. V trimming: 4 bases; J trimming: 4 bases; junction bases outside the gene matches: 17. CDR3 amino acids: CASSLQSRDRFRGTEAFF. For the CDR3, the DNA is TGTGCCAGCAGCCTTCAATCCCGGGACAGGTTTCGGGGCACTGAAGCTTTCTTT.

The chain uses TRBV7-9 and TRBJ2-7, with D unresolved. Germline V gives CDR1 SEHNR, CDR2 FQNEAQ (reference sequence). V was trimmed by 4 bases and J by 4 bases, leaving 11 bases between them. CDR3 length: 13 residues. CDR3 region: CASSWPNEYEQYF. The CDR3, as DNA: TGTGCCAGCAGCTGGCCCAATGAATACGAGCAGTACTTC.

The genes are TRBV12-3 or TRBV12-4 and TRBJ1-1; 8 bases line up with TRBD1. The CDR3 length is 13 residues. With V trimmed by 2 bases and J by 6 bases, 2 bases remained unmatched. CDR3 nucleotide sequence: TGTGCCAGCAGTTTAAAGACAGGGGCTGAAGCTTTCTTT. Residues: CASSLKTGAEAFF.

CDR3 loop: CASSIDRGLSYEQYF. The DNA for the CDR3 is TGTGCCAGTAGTATCGACAGGGGGCTATCCTACGAGCAGTACTTC. The rearrangement joins TRBV19 to TRBJ2-7; 10 bases are a match to TRBD1. This CDR3 comprises 15 residues. V gave up 3 bases and J gave up 1 base; unmatched junction bases: 3. Germline assignment: CDR1 LNHDA and CDR2 SQIVND (reference sequence). Filled out from reference TRBV19 and TRBJ2-7, the complete variable domain reads DGGITQSPKYLFRKEGQNVTLSCEQNLNHDAMYWYRQDPGQGLRLIYYSQIVNDFQKGDIAEGYSVSREKKESFPLTVTSAQKNPTAFYLCASSIDRGLSYEQYFGPGTRLTVT.

This clone was counted once. The chain is built from TRBV5-5 and TRBJ2-1; 7 bases map to TRBD2. V dropped 3 bases and J dropped 4; count of bases not matched to a gene: 7. CDR1 and CDR2 from the germline V gene are SGHKS and YYEKEE (reference sequence). CDR3 length equals 15 residues. The CDR3 region has the DNA TGTGCCAGCAGCTGGGGCGGGGGAGAGTACAATGAGCAGTTCTTC. It yields the protein CASSWGGGEYNEQFF.

The chain recombines TRBV19 with TRBJ1-2; possible D gene TRBD1, 5 bases. CDR1 LNHDA and CDR2 SQIVND come from the germline V gene (reference sequence). The V end lost 9 bases, the J end lost 7 bases, and 24 bases lay between the germline ends. The CDR3 loop spans 15 amino acids. The CDR3: CASRTLGGPGGGYTF. The CDR3 nucleotides are TGTGCCAGCAGGACCCTCGGGGGTCCCGGGGGTGGCTACACCTTC.